This TCR beta chain was identified during a study of OX40 agonist ivuxolimab in advanced cancers. Study-level findings and limits: The average count of expanded clones was higher among CD8+ T cells than among CD4+.

The ends lost 5 bases at V and 0 bases at J; junction bases unmatched: 6. CDR1 SGHAT and CDR2 FQNNGV come from the germline V gene. The length of the CDR3 is 15 residues. This table comes from immunoSEQ multiplex PCR, and its TCRdb copy is limited to in-frame clones, with some not included. The sample lists some 37,000 clones, approximately 79% occurring once. Turning to this clone: Antigen specificity is unknown.

This receptor was identified in an adult with an advanced solid tumor such as melanoma, head and neck, liver or kidney cancer. The sample here was CD4+ or CD8+ T cells sorted from blood, taken in a trial of the OX40 agonist ivuxolimab. The chain uses TRBV11-2 and TRBJ2-7, with 8 bases matching TRBD1. As DNA, the CDR3 is TGTGCCAGCAGCCCTCGGACAGGGAGCTCCTACGAGCAGTACTTC. This encodes CASSPRTGSSYEQYF. Complete variable domain (other parts from reference TRBV11-2 and TRBJ2-7): EAGVAQSPRYKIIEKRQSVAFWCNPISGHATLYWYQQILGQGPKLLIQFQNNGVVDDSQLPKDRFSAERLKGVDSTLKIQPAKLEDSAVYLCASSPRTGSSYEQYFGPGTRLTVT.